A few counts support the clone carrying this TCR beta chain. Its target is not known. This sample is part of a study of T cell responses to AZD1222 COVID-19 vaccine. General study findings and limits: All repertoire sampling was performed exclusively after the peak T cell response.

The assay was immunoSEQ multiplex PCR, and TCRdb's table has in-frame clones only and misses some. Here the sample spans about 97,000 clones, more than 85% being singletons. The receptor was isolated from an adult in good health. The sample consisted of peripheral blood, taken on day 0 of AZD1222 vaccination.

The CDR3 is CASSPTFTGANEKLFF. In DNA form, the CDR3 reads TGCGCCAGCAGCCCGACTTTTACAGGGGCCAATGAAAAACTGTTTTTT. The rearrangement uses TRBV5-1 and TRBJ1-4; 7 bases fit TRBD1. The V and J ends lost 4 bases and 5 bases, in that order; junction bases with no gene match: 11. This CDR3 has 16 amino acids. Germline CDR1 SGHRS, CDR2 YFSETQ.